This entry features one TCR beta chain sequence. Its specificity is unknown. The PCR ran on 60 Vbeta and 13 Jbeta primers. Data came from immunoSEQ multiplex PCR; TCRdb stores just in-frame clones and leaves some out. The table shows about 190,000 clones, with around 84% occurring only once. These data originate in a study of cytomegalovirus exposure and HLA in healthy donors. Points from the study as a whole: According to reports, the classifier identified cytomegalovirus status with high specificity and sensitivity. In a later analysis, V- and J-gene trimming of beta chains associated with a DCLRE1C missense variant, replicated independently.

Trimming at V came to 6 bases and at J to 15 bases, leaving 19 bases not matched to a gene. Germline CDR1 and CDR2: SNHLY and FYNNEI. The CDR3 is 15 residues long. The source is a woman in her fifties or sixties in good health and CMV-seropositive. The V call is TRBV2, the J call TRBJ1-4; 7 positions agree with TRBD1. The sample consisted of PBMCs. CDR3 protein: CASRDLDRLGGGLFF. The CDR3 DNA is TGTGCCAGCAGAGACCTGGACAGGTTGGGAGGTGGGTTGTTTTTT.